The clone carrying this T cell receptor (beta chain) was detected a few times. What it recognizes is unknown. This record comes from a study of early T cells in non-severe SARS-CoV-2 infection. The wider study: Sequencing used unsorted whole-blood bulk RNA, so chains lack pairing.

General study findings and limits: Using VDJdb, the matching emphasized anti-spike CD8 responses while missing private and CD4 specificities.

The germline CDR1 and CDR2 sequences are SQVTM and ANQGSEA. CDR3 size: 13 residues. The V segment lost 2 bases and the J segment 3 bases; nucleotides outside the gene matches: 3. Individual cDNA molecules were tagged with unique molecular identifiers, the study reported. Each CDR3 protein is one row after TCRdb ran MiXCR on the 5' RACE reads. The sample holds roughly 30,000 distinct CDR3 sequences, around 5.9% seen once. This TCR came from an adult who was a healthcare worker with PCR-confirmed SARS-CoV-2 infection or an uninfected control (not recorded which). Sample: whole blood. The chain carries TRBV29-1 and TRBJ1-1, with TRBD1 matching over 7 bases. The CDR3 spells CSVENRGDTEAFF. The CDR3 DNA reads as TGCAGCGTTGAAAACAGGGGAGACACTGAAGCTTTCTTT.